The clone carrying this T cell receptor (beta chain) has more than one count but fewer than ten. The antigen is unknown. This sample is part of a study of vaccination and CD4 T cells after COVID-19. Study-level information: Either the Pfizer-BioNTech BNT162b2 or Moderna mRNA-1273 vaccine was given as two doses.

The sample's treatment: approximately nine-day PBMC culture with coronavirus spike peptide pools or control peptides (ViraFEST assay). ViraFEST relied on peptide pools to expand antigen-specific T cells; the TCRs were sequenced afterward. Cultured CD4+ T-cell DNA underwent Oncomine TCR Beta short-read sequencing. From cultured CD4+ T cells, genomic DNA was extracted. One entry per CDR3 protein results from TCRdb running MiXCR on the PCR reads. Among 7,500 to 10,000 distinct CDR3 sequences listed, approximately 67% were seen once. The CDR3 spans 14 residues. J lost 7 bases, V lost 8 bases, and 8 bases had no gene match. The germline V gene has CDR1 MDHEN and CDR2 SYDVKM.

The clonotype comes from a human donor who had recovered from COVID-19. The source was CD4+ T cells from blood, cultured in vitro, collected before SARS-CoV-2 vaccination. The genes are TRBV28 and TRBJ1-6; the match to TRBD1 covers 7 bases. CDR3 loop: CASLPGQINSPLHF. DNA of the CDR3: TGTGCCAGCCTACCGGGACAGATAAATTCACCCCTCCACTTT.